What follows describes a single TCR beta chain. The antigen remains unidentified. This sample was taken from a study of shared clonotypes between healthy human individuals. The study's findings and limits: With a few donors compared, about 5.2% of naive CD4 clonotypes were shared.

Within Nashville, Tennessee resided all donors, each a Caucasian adult. Germline CDR1 and CDR2: SEHNR and FQNEAQ (reference sequence). V was pared by 8 bases and J by 2 bases, with 15 bases between. The CDR3 has 15 amino acids. Profiling relied on immunoSEQ multiplex PCR, and the TCRdb table lists in-frame clones only, not all of them. The table has 2 million to 2.5 million clones, under 97% seen once. The sequencing sample was made of naive CD4+ T cells sorted from blood. This sample's subset: CD45RA+ positively selected. V and J are TRBV7-9 and TRBJ2-2, with D unresolved. The sequence came from a man younger than 30 in good health. CDR3: CASPVLALNTGELFF. The CDR3 DNA follows: TGTGCCAGCCCCGTCTTGGCACTTAACACCGGGGAGCTGTTTTTT.